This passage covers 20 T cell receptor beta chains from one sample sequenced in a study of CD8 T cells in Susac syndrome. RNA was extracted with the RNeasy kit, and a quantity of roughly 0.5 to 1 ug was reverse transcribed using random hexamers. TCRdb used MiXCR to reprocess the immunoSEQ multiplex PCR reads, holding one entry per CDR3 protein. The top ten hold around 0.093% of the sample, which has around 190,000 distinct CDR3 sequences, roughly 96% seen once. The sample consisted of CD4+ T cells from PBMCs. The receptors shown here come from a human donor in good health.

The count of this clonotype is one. The CDR3 sequence is CASSFGGAGNTEAFF. In DNA, the CDR3 is TGTGCCAGCAGTTTCGGGGGCGCGGGGAACACTGAAGCTTTCTTT. The chain uses TRBV27 and TRBJ1-1, with D possibly TRBD1 on 6 matching bases. Germline V CDR1 and CDR2: MNHEY, SMNVEV (reference sequence). The V end was cut by 3 bases, the J end by 1 base, with 12 bases between. The CDR3 runs 15 residues.

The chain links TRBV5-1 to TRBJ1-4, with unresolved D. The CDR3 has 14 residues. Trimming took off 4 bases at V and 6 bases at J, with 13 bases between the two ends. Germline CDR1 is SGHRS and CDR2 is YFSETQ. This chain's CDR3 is CASSPGNFDEKLFF. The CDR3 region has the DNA TGCGCCAGCAGCCCCGGTAACTTCGATGAAAAACTGTTTTTT.

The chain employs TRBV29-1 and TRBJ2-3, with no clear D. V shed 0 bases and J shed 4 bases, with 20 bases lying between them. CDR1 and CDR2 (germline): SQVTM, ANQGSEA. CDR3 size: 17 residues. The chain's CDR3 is CSVEDPKGIGSPDTQYF. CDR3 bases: TGCAGCGTTGAAGATCCTAAGGGAATAGGGTCCCCAGATACGCAGTATTTT.

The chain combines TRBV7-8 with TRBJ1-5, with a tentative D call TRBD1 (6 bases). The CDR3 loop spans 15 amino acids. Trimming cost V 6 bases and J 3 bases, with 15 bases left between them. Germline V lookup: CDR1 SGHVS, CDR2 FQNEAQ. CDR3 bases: TGTGCCAGCAGGGCTAATACAGGGCCCAATCAGCCCCAGCATTTT. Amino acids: CASRANTGPNQPQHF.

CDR3 in amino acids: CSARDLLGHRSDEQFF. The CDR3 nucleotides are TGCAGTGCTAGAGATCTGCTAGGACACCGGTCGGATGAGCAGTTCTTC. The chain has TRBV20-1 and TRBJ2-1, with D maybe TRBD1 (5 bases). The CDR3 is 16 amino acids. The V end lost 0 bases, the J end lost 8 bases, and 20 bases lay between the germline ends. Germline-derived CDR1 and CDR2 are DFQATT and SNEGSKA (reference sequence).

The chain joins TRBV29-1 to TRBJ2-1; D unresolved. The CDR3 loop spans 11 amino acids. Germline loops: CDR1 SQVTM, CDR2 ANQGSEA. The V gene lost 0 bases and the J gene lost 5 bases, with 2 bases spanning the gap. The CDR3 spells CSVEDNNEQFF. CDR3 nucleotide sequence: TGCAGCGTTGAAGACAACAATGAGCAGTTCTTC.

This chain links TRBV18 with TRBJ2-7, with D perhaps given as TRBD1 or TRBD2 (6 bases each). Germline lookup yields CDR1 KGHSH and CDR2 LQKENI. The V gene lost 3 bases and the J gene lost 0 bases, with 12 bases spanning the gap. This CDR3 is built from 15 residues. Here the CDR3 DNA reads TGTGCCAGCTCACCGAGCAGGGGAGGCTCCTACGAGCAGTACTTC. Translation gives CASSPSRGGSYEQYF.

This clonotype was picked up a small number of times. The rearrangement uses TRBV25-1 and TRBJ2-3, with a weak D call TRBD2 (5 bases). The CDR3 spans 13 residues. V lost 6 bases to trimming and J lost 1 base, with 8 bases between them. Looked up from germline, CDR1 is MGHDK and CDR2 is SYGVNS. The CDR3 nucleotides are TGTGCCAGCAGCCCCGGGGGCACAGATACGCAGTATTTT. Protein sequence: CASSPGGTDTQYF.

This CDR3 is CASSLDTTNEQFF. CDR3 nucleotides: TGTGCCAGCAGCTTAGATACGACAAATGAGCAGTTCTTC. The genes are TRBV11-2 and TRBJ2-1; D uncertain. CDR1 and CDR2 (germline): SGHAT, FQNNGV. This CDR3 has 13 amino acids. Trimming took 0 bases from V and 7 from J, leaving 7 bases between them.

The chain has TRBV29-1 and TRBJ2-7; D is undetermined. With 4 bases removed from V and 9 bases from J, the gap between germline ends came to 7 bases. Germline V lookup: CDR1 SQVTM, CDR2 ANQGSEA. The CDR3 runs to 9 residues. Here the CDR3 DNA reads TGCAGCGTTGTGAGTGTGCAGTACTTC. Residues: CSVVSVQYF.

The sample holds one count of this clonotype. The chain's CDR3 is CASSQPSGGAITGELFF. CDR3 nucleotide sequence: TGTGCCAGCAGCCAGCCTAGCGGGGGGGCTATAACCGGGGAGCTGTTTTTT. This chain joins TRBV5-6 and TRBJ2-2; 12 bases are shared with TRBD2. V lost 4 bases to trimming and J lost 5 bases; unmatched junction nucleotides: 9. This CDR3 is built from 17 residues. Germline V lookup: CDR1 SGHDT, CDR2 YYEEEE.

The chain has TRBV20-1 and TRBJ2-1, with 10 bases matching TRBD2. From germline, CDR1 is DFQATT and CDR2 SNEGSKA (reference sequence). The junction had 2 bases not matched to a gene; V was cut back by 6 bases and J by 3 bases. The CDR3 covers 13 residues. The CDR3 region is CSAKRGGYNEQFF. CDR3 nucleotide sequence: TGCAGTGCGAAGCGGGGGGGCTACAATGAGCAGTTCTTC.

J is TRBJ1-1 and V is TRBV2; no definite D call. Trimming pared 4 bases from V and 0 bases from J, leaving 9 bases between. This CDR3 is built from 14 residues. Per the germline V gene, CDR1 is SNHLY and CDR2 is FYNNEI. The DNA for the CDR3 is TGTGCCAGCAGTGGCGGGCAGGTGAACACTGAAGCTTTCTTT. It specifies CASSGGQVNTEAFF.

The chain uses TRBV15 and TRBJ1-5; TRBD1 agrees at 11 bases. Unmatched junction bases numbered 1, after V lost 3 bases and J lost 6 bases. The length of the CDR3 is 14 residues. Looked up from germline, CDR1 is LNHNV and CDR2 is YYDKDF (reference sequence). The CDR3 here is CATSRDRGPQPQHF. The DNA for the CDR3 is TGTGCCACCAGCAGGGACAGGGGGCCTCAGCCCCAGCATTTT.

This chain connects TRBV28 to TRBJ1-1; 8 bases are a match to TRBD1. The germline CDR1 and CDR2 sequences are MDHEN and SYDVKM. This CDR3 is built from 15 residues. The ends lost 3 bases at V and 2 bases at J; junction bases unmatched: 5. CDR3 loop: CASSLSGGINTEAFF. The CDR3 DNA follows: TGTGCCAGCAGTTTGTCAGGGGGCATCAACACTGAAGCTTTCTTT.

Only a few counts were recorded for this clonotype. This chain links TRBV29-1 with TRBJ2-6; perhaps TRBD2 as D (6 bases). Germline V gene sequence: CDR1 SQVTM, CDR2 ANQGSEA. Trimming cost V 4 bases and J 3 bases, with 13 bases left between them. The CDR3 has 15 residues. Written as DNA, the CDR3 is TGCAGCGTTGGGGACTCTGCTTTTGGGGCCAACGTCCTGACTTTC. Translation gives CSVGDSAFGANVLTF. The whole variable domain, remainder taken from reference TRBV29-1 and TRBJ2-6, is SAVISQKPSRDICQRGTSLTIQCQVDSQVTMMFWYRQQPGQSLTLIATANQGSEATYESGFVIDKFPISRPNLTFSTLTVSNMSPEDSSIYLCSVGDSAFGANVLTFGAGSRLTVL.

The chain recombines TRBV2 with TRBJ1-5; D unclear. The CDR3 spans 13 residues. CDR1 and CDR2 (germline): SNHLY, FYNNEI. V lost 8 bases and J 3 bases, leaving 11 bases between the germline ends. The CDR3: CASSRDINQPQHF. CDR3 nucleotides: TGTGCCAGCTCCCGAGACATCAATCAGCCCCAGCATTTT.

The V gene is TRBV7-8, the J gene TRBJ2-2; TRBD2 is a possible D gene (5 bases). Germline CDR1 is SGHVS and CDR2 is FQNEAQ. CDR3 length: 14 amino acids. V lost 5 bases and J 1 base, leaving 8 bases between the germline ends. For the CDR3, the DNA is TGTGCCAGCAGCGTAAGCGGGAACACCGGGGAGCTGTTTTTT. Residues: CASSVSGNTGELFF.

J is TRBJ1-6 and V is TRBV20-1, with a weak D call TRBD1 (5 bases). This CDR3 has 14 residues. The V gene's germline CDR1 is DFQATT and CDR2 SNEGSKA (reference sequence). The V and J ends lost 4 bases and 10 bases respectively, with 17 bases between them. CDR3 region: CSATRGGVRSPLHF. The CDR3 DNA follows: TGCAGTGCTACCCGGGGAGGGGTTAGATCACCCCTCCACTTT.

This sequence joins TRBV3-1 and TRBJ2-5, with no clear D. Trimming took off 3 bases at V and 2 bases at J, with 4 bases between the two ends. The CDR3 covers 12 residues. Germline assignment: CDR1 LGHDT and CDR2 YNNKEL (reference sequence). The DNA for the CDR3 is TGTGCCAGCAGCCATCCGCAAGAGACCCAGTACTTC. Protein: CASSHPQETQYF.